This section outlines one TCR beta chain sequence together with its context. The antigen remains undetermined. V lost 1 base and J lost 14; bases outside the gene matches: 11. From germline, CDR1 is MGHRA and CDR2 YSYEKL. The CDR3 is 15 residues long. This sample was taken from a study of cytomegalovirus exposure and HLA in healthy donors. Study observations and caveats: For cytomegalovirus status, the classifier reportedly gave diagnoses with high specificity and sensitivity. Some segments of the V type, notably TRBV6-2 and TRBV6-3, were excluded as indistinguishable. Based on reports, TCR beta sequences accurately predicted HLA-A and HLA-B alleles for most subjects.

60 Vbeta and 13 Jbeta primers were used in PCR. How the authors handled the data: The count from a later analysis was 70 million to 85 million unique TCR beta chains, some 10 million of them shared. TCRdb keeps only in-frame clones here, not all; method: immunoSEQ multiplex PCR. V, J and clone size are taken as reported in that table, and D and trimming were inferred from the DNA itself. The sample has 130,000 to 150,000 clones, 75% to 90% seen once; the top ten hold 2.5% to 3.5%. This chain uses TRBV4-1 with TRBJ2-1, with 10 positions matching TRBD2. This TCR came from a woman aged 25-40 years in good health and CMV-seronegative. Sample: PBMCs. The CDR3 spells CASSQVPHSGGAEFF. CDR3 bases: TGCGCCAGCAGCCAAGTCCCCCACAGCGGGGGGGCCGAGTTCTTC.